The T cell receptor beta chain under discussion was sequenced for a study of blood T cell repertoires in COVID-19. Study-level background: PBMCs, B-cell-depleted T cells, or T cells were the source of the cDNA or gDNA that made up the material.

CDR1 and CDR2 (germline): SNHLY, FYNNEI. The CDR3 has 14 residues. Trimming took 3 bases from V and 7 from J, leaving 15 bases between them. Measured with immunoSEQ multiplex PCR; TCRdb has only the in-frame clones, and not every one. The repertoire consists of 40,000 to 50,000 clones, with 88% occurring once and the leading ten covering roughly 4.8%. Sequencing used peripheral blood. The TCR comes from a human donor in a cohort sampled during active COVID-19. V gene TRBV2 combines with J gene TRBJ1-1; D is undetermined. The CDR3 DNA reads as TGTGCCAGCAGTGACCTTGGGCCGAGCAGTGAAGCTTTCTTT. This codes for CASSDLGPSSEAFF.